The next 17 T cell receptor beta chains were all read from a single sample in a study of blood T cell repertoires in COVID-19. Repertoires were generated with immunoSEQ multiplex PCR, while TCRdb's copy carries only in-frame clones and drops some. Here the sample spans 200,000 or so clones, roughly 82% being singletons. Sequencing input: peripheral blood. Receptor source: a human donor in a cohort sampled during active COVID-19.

The CDR3 region has the DNA TGTGCCATCAGTGACGGACAGAACAATCAGCCCCAGCATTTT. Translated: CAISDGQNNQPQHF. This chain uses TRBV10-3 with TRBJ1-5; a weak D match, TRBD1 (6 bases). The CDR3 length is 14 residues. The germline V gene has CDR1 ENHRY and CDR2 SYGVKD. Trimming stripped 3 bases from V and 3 bases from J, with 9 bases between.

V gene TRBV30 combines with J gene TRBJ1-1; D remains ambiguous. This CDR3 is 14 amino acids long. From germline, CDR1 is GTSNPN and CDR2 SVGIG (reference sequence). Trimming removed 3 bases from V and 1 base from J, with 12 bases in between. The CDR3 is CAWSRGLGNTEAFF. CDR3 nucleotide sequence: TGTGCCTGGAGCCGGGGTTTGGGGAACACTGAAGCTTTCTTT.

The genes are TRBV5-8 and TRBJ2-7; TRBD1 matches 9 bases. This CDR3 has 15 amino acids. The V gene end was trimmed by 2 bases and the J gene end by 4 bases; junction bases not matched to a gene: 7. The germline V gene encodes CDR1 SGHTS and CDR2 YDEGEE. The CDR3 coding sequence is TGTGCCAGCAGCTTTAGGGACAGGGTGTCGTACGAGCAGTACTTC. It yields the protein CASSFRDRVSYEQYF.

CDR3 sequence (DNA): TGTGCCAGCTCACGGCCTGGCAGGGTAGACAATGAGCAGTTCTTC. Its translation: CASSRPGRVDNEQFF. The chain links TRBV18 to TRBJ2-1; D is possibly TRBD1 (5 bases). This CDR3 is 15 amino acids long. V was trimmed by 4 bases and J by 5 bases, leaving 15 bases between them. CDR1 and CDR2 (germline): KGHSH, LQKENI.

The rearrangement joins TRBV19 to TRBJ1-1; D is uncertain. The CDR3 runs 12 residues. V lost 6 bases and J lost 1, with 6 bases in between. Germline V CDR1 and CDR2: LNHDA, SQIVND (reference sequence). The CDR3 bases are TGTGCCAGTAGAGAGAGGAACACTGAAGCTTTCTTT. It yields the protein CASRERNTEAFF. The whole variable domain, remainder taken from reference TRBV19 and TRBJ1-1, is DGGITQSPKYLFRKEGQNVTLSCEQNLNHDAMYWYRQDPGQGLRLIYYSQIVNDFQKGDIAEGYSVSREKKESFPLTVTSAQKNPTAFYLCASRERNTEAFFGQGTRLTVV.

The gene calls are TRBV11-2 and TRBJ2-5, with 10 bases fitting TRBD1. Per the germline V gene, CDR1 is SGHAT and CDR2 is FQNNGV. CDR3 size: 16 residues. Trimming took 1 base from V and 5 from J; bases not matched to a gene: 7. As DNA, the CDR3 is TGTGCCAGCAGCTTAGGACAGGGGGCGTGGGGGGAGACCCAGTACTTC. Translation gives CASSLGQGAWGETQYF.

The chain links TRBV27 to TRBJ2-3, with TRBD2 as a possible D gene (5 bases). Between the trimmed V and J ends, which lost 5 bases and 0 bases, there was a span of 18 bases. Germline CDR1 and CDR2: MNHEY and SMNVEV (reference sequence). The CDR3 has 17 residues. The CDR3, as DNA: TGTGCCAGCAGTACGCGCCTGAGGGCCGCTAGCACAGATACGCAGTATTTT. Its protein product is CASSTRLRAASTDTQYF.

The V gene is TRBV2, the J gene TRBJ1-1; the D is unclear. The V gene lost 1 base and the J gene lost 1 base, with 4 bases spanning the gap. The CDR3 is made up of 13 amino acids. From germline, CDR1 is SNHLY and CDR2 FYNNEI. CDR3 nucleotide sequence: TGTGCCAGCAGTGAAGGGGCGAACACTGAAGCTTTCTTT. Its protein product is CASSEGANTEAFF.

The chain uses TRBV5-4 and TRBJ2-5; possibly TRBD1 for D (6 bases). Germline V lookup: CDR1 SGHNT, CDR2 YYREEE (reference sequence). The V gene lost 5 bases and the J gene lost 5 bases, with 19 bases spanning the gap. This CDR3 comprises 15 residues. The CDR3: CASSQPGQPGETQYF. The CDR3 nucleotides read TGTGCCAGCAGTCAGCCGGGACAACCTGGGGAGACCCAGTACTTC.

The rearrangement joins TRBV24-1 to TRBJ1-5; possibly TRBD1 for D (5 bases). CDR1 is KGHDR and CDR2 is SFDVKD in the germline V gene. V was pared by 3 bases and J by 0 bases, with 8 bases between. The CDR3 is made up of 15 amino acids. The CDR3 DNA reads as TGTGCCACCAGTGATGGGGGGTATAGCAATCAGCCCCAGCATTTT. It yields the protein CATSDGGYSNQPQHF.

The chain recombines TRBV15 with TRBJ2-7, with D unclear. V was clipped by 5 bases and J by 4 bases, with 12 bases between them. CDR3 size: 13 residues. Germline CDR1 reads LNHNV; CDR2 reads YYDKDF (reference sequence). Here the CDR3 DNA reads TGTGCCACCAGCGGCCAAATGGCTTACGAGCAGTACTTC. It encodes CATSGQMAYEQYF. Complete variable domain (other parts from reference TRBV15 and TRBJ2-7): DAMVIQNPRYQVTQFGKPVTLSCSQTLNHNVMYWYQQKSSQAPKLLFHYYDKDFNNEADTPDNFQSRRPNTSFCFLDIRSPGLGDTAMYLCATSGQMAYEQYFGPGTRLTVT.

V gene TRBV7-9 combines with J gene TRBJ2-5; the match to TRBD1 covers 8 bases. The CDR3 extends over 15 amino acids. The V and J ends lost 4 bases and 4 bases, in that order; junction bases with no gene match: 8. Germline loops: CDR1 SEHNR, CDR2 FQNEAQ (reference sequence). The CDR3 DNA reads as TGTGCCAGCAGCTGGGGCGGACAGGGAAGAGAGACCCAGTACTTC. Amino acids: CASSWGGQGRETQYF.

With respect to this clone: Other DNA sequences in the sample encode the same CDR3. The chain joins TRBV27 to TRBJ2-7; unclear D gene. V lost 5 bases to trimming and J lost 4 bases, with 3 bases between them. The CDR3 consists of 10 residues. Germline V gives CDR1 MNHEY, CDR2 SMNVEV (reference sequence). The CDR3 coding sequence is TGTGCCAGCAGTACTTACGAGCAGTACTTC. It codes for CASSTYEQYF.

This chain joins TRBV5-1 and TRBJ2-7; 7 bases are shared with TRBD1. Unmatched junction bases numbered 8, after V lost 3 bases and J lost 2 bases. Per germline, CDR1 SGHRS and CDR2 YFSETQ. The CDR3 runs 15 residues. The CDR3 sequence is CASSWNAGTAYEQYF. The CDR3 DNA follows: TGCGCCAGCAGCTGGAATGCCGGGACAGCCTACGAGCAGTACTTC. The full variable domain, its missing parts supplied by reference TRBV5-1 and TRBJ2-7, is KAGVTQTPRYLIKTRGQQVTLSCSPISGHRSVSWYQQTPGQGLQFLFEYFSETQRNKGNFPGRFSGRQFSNSRSEMNVSTLELGDSALYLCASSWNAGTAYEQYFGPGTRLTVT.

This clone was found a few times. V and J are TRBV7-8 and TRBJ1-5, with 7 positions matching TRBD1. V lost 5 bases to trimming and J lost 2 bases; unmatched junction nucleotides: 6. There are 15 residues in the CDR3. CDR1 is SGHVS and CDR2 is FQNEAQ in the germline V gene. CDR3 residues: CASSPPGQRNQPQHF. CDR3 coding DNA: TGTGCCAGCAGCCCCCCGGGACAGCGCAATCAGCCCCAGCATTTT.

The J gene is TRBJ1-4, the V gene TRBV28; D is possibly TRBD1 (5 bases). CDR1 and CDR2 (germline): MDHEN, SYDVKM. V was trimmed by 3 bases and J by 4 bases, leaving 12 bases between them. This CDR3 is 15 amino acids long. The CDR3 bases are TGTGCCAGCAGTTTCCTTACAGGAAATAATGAAAAACTGTTTTTT. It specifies CASSFLTGNNEKLFF.

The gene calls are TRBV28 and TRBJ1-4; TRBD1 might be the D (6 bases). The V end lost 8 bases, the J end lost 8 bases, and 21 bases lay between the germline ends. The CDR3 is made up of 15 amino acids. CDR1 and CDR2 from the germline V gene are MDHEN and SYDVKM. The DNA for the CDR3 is TGTGCCAGCGGCCCCCCGGGACAAAAAAGCGAAAAACTGTTTTTT. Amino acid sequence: CASGPPGQKSEKLFF.